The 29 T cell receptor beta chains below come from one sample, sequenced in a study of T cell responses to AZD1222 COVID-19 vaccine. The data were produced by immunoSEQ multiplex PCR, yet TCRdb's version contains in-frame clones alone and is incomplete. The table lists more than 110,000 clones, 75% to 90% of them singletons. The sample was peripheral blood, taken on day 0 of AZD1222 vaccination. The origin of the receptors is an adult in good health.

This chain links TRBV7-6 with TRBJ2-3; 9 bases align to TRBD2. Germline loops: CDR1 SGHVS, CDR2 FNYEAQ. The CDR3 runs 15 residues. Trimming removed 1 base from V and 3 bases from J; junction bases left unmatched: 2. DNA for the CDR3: TGTGCCAGCAGCTTAGGAGCGGGGGGAACAGATACGCAGTATTTT. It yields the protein CASSLGAGGTDTQYF. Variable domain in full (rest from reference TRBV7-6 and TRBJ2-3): GAGVSQSPRYKVTKRGQDVALRCDPISGHVSLYWYRQALGQGPEFLTYFNYEAQQDKSGLPNDRFSAERPEGSISTLTIQRTEQRDSAMYRCASSLGAGGTDTQYFGPGTRLTVL.

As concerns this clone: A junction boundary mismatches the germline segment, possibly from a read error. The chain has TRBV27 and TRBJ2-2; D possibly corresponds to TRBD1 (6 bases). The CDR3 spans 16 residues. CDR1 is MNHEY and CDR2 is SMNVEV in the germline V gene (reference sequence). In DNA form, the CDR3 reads TGTGCCAGCAGTTTAAGGGTGGCTAGCCCGTTAGGGGGGCTGTTTTTT. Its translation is CASSLRVASPLGGLFF.

For the CDR3, the DNA is TGTGCCAGCAGCGCCCGGGGCCCCGACGCGTATAGCACAGATACGCAGTATTTT. This sequence encodes CASSARGPDAYSTDTQYF. The chain couples TRBV9 to TRBJ2-3; D may correspond to TRBD1 or TRBD2 (5 bases each). This CDR3 comprises 18 residues. Deletions cut 3 bases from V and 0 bases from J, with 20 bases between. CDR1 is SGDLS and CDR2 is YYNGEE in the germline V gene.

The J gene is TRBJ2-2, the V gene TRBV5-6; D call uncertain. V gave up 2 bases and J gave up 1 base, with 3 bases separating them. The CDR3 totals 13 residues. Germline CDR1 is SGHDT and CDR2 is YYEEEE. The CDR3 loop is CASSFQNTGELFF. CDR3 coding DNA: TGTGCCAGCAGCTTTCAGAACACCGGGGAGCTGTTTTTT.

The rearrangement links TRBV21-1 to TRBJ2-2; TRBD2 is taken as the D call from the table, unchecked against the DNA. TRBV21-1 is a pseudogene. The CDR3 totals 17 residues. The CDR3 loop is CASSSPAGGLCSGELFF. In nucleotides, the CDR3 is TGTGCCAGCAGCAGTCCAGCGGGAGGGCTTTGTTCCGGGGAGCTGTTTTTT.

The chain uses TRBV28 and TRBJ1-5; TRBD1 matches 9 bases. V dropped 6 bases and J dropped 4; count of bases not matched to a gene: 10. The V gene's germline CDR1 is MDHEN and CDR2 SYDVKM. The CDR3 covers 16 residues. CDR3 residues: CASRPPGQGWNQPQHF. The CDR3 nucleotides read TGTGCCAGCAGGCCCCCGGGACAGGGATGGAATCAGCCCCAGCATTTT.

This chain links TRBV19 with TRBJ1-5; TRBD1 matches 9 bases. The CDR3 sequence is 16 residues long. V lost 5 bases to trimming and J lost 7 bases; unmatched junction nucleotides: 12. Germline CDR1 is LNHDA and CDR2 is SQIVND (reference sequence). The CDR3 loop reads CASSRNTGGNRQPQHF. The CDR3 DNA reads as TGTGCCAGTAGTCGAAACACAGGGGGCAATAGGCAGCCCCAGCATTTT.

The CDR3 here is CASSTGAGRRAGELFF. CDR3 nucleotide sequence: TGCGCCAGCAGCACCGGGGCAGGGAGGCGTGCCGGGGAGCTGTTTTTT. This chain links TRBV5-1 with TRBJ2-2, with a possible D match to TRBD2 (6 bases). From germline, CDR1 is SGHRS and CDR2 YFSETQ. The CDR3 consists of 16 residues. V was pared by 4 bases and J by 6 bases, with 19 bases between.

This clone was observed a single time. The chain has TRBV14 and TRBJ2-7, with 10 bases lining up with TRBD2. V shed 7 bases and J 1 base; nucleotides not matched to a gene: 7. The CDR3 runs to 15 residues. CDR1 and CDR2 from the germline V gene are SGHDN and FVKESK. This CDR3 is CASKASGSPSYEQYF. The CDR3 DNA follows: TGTGCCAGCAAAGCTAGCGGGAGCCCGTCCTACGAGCAGTACTTC.

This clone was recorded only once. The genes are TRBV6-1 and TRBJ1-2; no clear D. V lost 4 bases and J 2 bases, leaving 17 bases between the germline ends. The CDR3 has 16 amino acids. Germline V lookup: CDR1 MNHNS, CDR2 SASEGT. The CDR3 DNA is TGTGCCAGCAGTGCCCAACCGGGCCTTAGGAACTATGGCTACACCTTC. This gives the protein CASSAQPGLRNYGYTF.

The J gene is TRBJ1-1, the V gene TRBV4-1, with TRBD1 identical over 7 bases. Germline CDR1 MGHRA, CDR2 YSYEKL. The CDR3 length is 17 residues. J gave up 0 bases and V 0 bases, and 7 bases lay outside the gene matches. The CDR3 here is CASSQERGQLMNTEAFF. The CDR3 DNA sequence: TGCGCCAGCAGCCAAGAAAGGGGACAGCTAATGAACACTGAAGCTTTCTTT.

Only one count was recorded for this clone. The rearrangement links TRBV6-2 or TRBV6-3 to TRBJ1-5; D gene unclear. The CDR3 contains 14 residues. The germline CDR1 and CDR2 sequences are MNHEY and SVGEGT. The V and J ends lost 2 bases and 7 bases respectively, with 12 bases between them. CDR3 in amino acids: CASSYVGISQPQHF. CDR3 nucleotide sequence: TGTGCCAGCAGTTACGTGGGAATCTCCCAGCCCCAGCATTTT.

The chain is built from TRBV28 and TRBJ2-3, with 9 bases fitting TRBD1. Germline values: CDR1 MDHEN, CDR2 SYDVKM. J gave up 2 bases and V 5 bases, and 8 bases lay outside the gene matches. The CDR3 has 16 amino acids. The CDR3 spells CASSDRQGVITDTQYF. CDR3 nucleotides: TGTGCCAGCAGTGATCGACAGGGGGTTATCACAGATACGCAGTATTTT.

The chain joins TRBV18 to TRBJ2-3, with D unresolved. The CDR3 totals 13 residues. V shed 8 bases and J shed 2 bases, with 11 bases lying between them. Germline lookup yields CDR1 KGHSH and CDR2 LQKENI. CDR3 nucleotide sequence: TGTGCCAGCCTGGGTGACCCCACAGATACGCAGTATTTT. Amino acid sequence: CASLGDPTDTQYF. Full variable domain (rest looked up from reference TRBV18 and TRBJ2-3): NAGVMQNPRHLVRRRGQEARLRCSPMKGHSHVYWYRQLPEEGLKFMVYLQKENIIDESGMPKERFSAEFPKEGPSILRIQQVVRGDSAAYFCASLGDPTDTQYFGPGTRLTVL.

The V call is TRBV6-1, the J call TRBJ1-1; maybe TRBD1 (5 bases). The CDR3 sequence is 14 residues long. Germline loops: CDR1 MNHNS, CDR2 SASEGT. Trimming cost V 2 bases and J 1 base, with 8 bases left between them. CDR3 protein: CASSETGRNTEAFF. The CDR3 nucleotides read TGTGCCAGCAGTGAAACGGGACGGAACACTGAAGCTTTCTTT.

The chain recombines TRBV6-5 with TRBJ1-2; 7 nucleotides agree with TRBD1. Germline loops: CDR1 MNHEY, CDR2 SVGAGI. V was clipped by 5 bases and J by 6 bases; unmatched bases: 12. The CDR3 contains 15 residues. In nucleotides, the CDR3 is TGTGCCAGCAGTAGAATTGAGACAGGGATGAATGGCTACACCTTC. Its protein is CASSRIETGMNGYTF.

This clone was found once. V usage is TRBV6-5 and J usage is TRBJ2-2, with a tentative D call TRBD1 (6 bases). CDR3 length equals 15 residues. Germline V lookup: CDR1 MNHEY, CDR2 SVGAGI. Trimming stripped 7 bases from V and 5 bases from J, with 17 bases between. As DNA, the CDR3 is TGTGCCAGCAAAATAACTACAGGGCAGACCGGGGAGCTGTTTTTT. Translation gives CASKITTGQTGELFF.

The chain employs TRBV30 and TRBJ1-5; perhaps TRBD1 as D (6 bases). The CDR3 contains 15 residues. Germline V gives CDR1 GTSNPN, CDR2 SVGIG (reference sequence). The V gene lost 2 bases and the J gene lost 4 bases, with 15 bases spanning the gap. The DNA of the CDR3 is TGTGCCTGGAGTCCGAGGTTTACAGGGAATCAGCCCCAGCATTTT. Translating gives CAWSPRFTGNQPQHF.

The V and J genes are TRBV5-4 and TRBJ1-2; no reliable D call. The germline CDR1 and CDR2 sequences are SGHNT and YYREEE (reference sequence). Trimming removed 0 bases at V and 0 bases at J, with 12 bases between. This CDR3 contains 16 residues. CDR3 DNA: TGTGCCAGCAGCTTGGTAGTTTGGTCAGCTAACTATGGCTACACCTTC. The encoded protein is CASSLVVWSANYGYTF.

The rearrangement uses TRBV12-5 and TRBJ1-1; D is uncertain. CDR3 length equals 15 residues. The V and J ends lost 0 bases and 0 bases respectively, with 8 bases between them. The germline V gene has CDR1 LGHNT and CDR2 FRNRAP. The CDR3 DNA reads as TGTGCTAGTGGTTTGGTAAAGGGATTGAACACTGAAGCTTTCTTT. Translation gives CASGLVKGLNTEAFF.

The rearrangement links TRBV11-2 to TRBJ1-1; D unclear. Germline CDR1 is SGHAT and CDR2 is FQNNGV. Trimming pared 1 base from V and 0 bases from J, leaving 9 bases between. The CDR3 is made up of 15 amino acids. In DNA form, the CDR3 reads TGTGCCAGCAGCTTAGGTCCGGCGTTGAACACTGAAGCTTTCTTT. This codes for CASSLGPALNTEAFF.

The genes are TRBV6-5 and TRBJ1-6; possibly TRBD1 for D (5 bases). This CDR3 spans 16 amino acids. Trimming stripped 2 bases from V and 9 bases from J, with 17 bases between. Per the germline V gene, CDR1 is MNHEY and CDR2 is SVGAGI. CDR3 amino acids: CASSYGSDTKASPLHF. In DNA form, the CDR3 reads TGTGCCAGCAGTTACGGGTCGGACACAAAGGCTTCACCCCTCCACTTT.

CDR3 nucleotide sequence: TGTGCCAGCAGTCTCCCGGGGACCCTCACCTACGAGCAGTACTTC. This codes for CASSLPGTLTYEQYF. The genes are TRBV28 and TRBJ2-7; D possibly uses TRBD1 or TRBD2 (5 bases each). Trimming left V 5 bases short and J 2 bases short, with 16 bases between. The CDR3 sequence is 15 residues long. Per the germline V gene, CDR1 is MDHEN and CDR2 is SYDVKM.

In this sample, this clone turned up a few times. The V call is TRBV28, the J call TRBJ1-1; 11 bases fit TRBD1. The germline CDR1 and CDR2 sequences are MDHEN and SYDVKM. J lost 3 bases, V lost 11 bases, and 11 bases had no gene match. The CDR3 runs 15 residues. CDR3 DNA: TGTGCCTCCAACGGACAGGGGGCAGGGGACACTGAAGCTTTCTTT. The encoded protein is CASNGQGAGDTEAFF.

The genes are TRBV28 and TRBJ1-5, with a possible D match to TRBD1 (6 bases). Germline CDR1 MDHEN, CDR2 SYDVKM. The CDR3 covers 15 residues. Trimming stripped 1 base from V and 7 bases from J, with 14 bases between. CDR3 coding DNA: TGTGCCAGCAGTTTATCCGGCAGGGGAAGACAGCCCCAGCATTTT. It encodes CASSLSGRGRQPQHF. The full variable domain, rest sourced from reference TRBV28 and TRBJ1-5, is DVKVTQSSRYLVKRTGEKVFLECVQDMDHENMFWYRQDPGLGLRLIYFSYDVKMKEKGDIPEGYSVSREKKERFSLILESASTNQTSMYLCASSLSGRGRQPQHFGDGTRLSIL.

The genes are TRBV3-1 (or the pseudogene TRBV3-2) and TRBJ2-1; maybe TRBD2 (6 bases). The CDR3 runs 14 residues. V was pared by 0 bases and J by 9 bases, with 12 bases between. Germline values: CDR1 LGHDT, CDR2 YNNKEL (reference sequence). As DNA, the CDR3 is TGTGCCAGCAGCCAAGATGGGAGAGCGGGTGAGCAGTTCTTC. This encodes CASSQDGRAGEQFF.

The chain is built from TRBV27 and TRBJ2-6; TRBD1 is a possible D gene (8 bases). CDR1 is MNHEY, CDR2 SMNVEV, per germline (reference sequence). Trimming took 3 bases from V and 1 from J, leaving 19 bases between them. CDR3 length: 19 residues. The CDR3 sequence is CASSFAGGWEGSGANVLTF. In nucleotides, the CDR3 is TGTGCCAGCAGTTTTGCAGGGGGCTGGGAGGGATCTGGGGCCAACGTCCTGACTTTC. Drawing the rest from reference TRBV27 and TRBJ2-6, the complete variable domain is EAQVTQNPRYLITVTGKKLTVTCSQNMNHEYMSWYRQDPGLGLRQIYYSMNVEVTDKGDVPEGYKVSRKEKRNFPLILESPSPNQTSLYFCASSFAGGWEGSGANVLTFGAGSRLTVL.

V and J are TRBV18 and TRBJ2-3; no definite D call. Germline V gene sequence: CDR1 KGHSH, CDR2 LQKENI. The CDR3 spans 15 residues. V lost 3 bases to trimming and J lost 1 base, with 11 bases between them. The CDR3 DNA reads TGTGCCAGCTCACCCACACGTCCGGGCACAGATACGCAGTATTTT. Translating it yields CASSPTRPGTDTQYF. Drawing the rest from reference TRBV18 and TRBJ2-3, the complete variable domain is NAGVMQNPRHLVRRRGQEARLRCSPMKGHSHVYWYRQLPEEGLKFMVYLQKENIIDESGMPKERFSAEFPKEGPSILRIQQVVRGDSAAYFCASSPTRPGTDTQYFGPGTRLTVL.

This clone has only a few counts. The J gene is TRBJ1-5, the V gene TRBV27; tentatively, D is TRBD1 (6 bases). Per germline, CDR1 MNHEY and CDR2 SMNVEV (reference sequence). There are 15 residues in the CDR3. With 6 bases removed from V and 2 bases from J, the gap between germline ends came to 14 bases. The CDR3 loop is CASSPGAVGNQPQHF. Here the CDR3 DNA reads TGTGCCAGCAGCCCAGGGGCAGTCGGCAATCAGCCCCAGCATTTT.